The clone carrying this T cell receptor beta chain has only a few counts. This entry comes from a study of blood T cell repertoires in COVID-19. Study overall: Sites in the United States, Italy and Spain provided acute and convalescent COVID-19 samples.

Seattle patients were enrolled while actively infected and followed longitudinally. TCRdb's table, derived via immunoSEQ multiplex PCR, lists solely in-frame clones and lacks some. The profile covers under 400,000 clones, with almost 90% appearing a single time and roughly 2.9% taken by the ten largest. This CDR3 has 13 residues. Germline CDR1 is MNHEY and CDR2 is SVGAGI. V lost 6 bases and J 0 bases, leaving 8 bases between the germline ends. The genes are TRBV6-5 and TRBJ2-5; D is unresolved. Material for sequencing was peripheral blood. The receptor's source is a woman in her thirties with COVID-19, enrolled during active disease. The CDR3 protein is CASRWLDQETQYF. The CDR3 bases are TGTGCCAGCAGGTGGCTGGACCAAGAGACCCAGTACTTC.